These T cell receptor beta chains were read from a single sample in a study of blood T cell repertoires in COVID-19. Clones were read by immunoSEQ multiplex PCR, and TCRdb kept only the in-frame ones, dropping some. The sample includes under 200,000 clones, roughly 85% of them seen just once. Sequenced sample: peripheral blood. The receptor set was obtained from a woman of 80 years or more with acute or convalescent COVID-19. CDR3s include the opening cysteine and the closing phenylalanine or tryptophan. A D gene is named only where the DNA matches it firmly. Only part of the rows carry a size: once, few, many, or a class if the clone is expanded.

CDR3 protein: CASSRLGPGTGGHGYTF; CDR3 DNA: TGTGCCAGCAGTCGATTAGGCCCCGGGACAGGGGGCCATGGCTACACCTTC; D gene: TRBD1; V gene: TRBV3-1/TRBV3-2; clone size: once; J gene: TRBJ1-2
CDR3 protein: CASSPLAVRKEEQFF; CDR3 DNA: TGTGCCAGCAGCCCACTAGCGGTACGTAAGGAGGAGCAGTTCTTC; D gene: TRBD2; V gene: TRBV6-5; clone size: NA; J gene: TRBJ2-1
CDR3 protein: CASSSPSREEQYF; CDR3 DNA: TGCGCCAGCAGCTCGCCTTCGCGTGAAGAGCAGTACTTC; D gene: NA; V gene: TRBV5-1; clone size: NA; J gene: TRBJ2-7
CDR3 protein: CASSSDDRASPLHF; CDR3 DNA: TGTGCCAGCAGCTCCGACGACAGGGCTTCACCCCTCCACTTT; D gene: TRBD1; V gene: TRBV11-1; clone size: few; J gene: TRBJ1-6
CDR3 protein: CASSLDSHSGANVLTF; CDR3 DNA: TGTGCCAGCAGCTTGGACAGCCACTCTGGGGCCAACGTCCTGACTTTC; D gene: NA; V gene: TRBV5-4; clone size: NA; J gene: TRBJ2-6
CDR3 protein: CASSWTGDSTDTQYF; CDR3 DNA: TGTGCCAGCAGCTGGACAGGGGACTCCACAGATACGCAGTATTTT; D gene: TRBD1; V gene: TRBV9; clone size: NA; J gene: TRBJ2-3
CDR3 protein: CAWSHSLNTEAFF; CDR3 DNA: TGTGCCTGGAGTCACAGCTTGAACACTGAAGCTTTCTTT; D gene: NA; V gene: TRBV30; clone size: once; J gene: TRBJ1-1
CDR3 protein: CASSAGGRHEQYF; CDR3 DNA: TGTGCCAGCAGTGCCGGCGGTCGCCACGAGCAGTACTTC; D gene: NA; V gene: TRBV12-3/TRBV12-4; clone size: NA; J gene: TRBJ2-7
CDR3 protein: CASSVGQAGWDEQYF; CDR3 DNA: TGTGCCAGCAGCGTAGGACAGGCCGGTTGGGACGAGCAGTACTTC; D gene: TRBD1; V gene: TRBV11-3; clone size: NA; J gene: TRBJ2-7
CDR3 protein: CATLGLSNEQFF; CDR3 DNA: TGTGCCACCCTGGGACTCTCCAATGAGCAGTTCTTC; D gene: NA; V gene: TRBV10-3; clone size: NA; J gene: TRBJ2-1
CDR3 protein: CASRGTGYHNEQFF; CDR3 DNA: TGTGCCAGCAGGGGGACAGGGTATCACAATGAGCAGTTCTTC; D gene: TRBD1; V gene: TRBV28; clone size: few; J gene: TRBJ2-1
CDR3 protein: CASSYLQNEQYF; CDR3 DNA: TGTGCCAGCAGTTACTTGCAGAACGAGCAGTACTTC; D gene: NA; V gene: TRBV6-6; clone size: NA; J gene: TRBJ2-7
CDR3 protein: CASSLNAGLETQYF; CDR3 DNA: TGTGCCAGCAGCTTAAATGCGGGGTTGGAGACCCAGTACTTC; D gene: NA; V gene: TRBV7-2; clone size: NA; J gene: TRBJ2-5
CDR3 protein: CASSHRQSSYNSPLHF; CDR3 DNA: TGTGCCAGCAGCCACCGACAGAGCTCCTATAATTCACCCCTCCACTTT; D gene: NA; V gene: TRBV14; clone size: NA; J gene: TRBJ1-6
CDR3 protein: CASSVGQGAVGELFF; CDR3 DNA: TGCGCCAGCAGCGTCGGACAGGGGGCGGTCGGGGAGCTGTTTTTT; D gene: TRBD1; V gene: TRBV5-1; clone size: NA; J gene: TRBJ2-2
CDR3 protein: CASSVRGDRTDTQYF; CDR3 DNA: TGTGCCAGCAGCGTGCGGGGGGATCGCACAGATACGCAGTATTTT; D gene: TRBD2; V gene: TRBV9; clone size: once; J gene: TRBJ2-3
CDR3 protein: CASSSPREVLNYGYTF; CDR3 DNA: TGTGCCAGCAGTTCCCCCAGGGAGGTGCTGAACTATGGCTACACCTTC; D gene: NA; V gene: TRBV28; clone size: NA; J gene: TRBJ1-2
CDR3 protein: CSVGGTGIPYEQYF; CDR3 DNA: TGCAGCGTTGGGGGGACAGGGATCCCCTACGAGCAGTACTTC; D gene: TRBD1; V gene: TRBV29-1; clone size: NA; J gene: TRBJ2-7
CDR3 protein: CASSPPIAGGRDEQYF; CDR3 DNA: TGCGCCAGCAGCCCACCAATAGCGGGAGGGCGGGACGAGCAGTACTTC; D gene: TRBD2; V gene: TRBV5-1; clone size: NA; J gene: TRBJ2-7
CDR3 protein: CASSSQGMGEQYF; CDR3 DNA: TGTGCCAGCAGCTCACAGGGTATGGGGGAGCAGTACTTC; D gene: NA; V gene: TRBV7-2; clone size: few; J gene: TRBJ2-7
CDR3 protein: CASSQDRGRNSYNSPLHF; CDR3 DNA: TGCGCCAGCAGCCAAGATCGAGGCCGTAACTCCTATAATTCACCCCTCCACTTT; D gene: NA; V gene: TRBV4-3; clone size: few; J gene: TRBJ1-6
CDR3 protein: CASSPNRNEQFF; CDR3 DNA: TGTGCCAGCAGCCCCAATAGAAATGAGCAGTTCTTC; D gene: NA; V gene: TRBV7-3; clone size: NA; J gene: TRBJ2-1
CDR3 protein: CASSLEPGQVGIGNQYF; CDR3 DNA: TGTGCCAGCAGCTTGGAACCGGGACAGGTGGGGATTGGTAATCAGTACTTC; D gene: TRBD1; V gene: TRBV7-2; clone size: NA; J gene: TRBJ2-4
CDR3 protein: CASSTGQGLADTQYF; CDR3 DNA: TGTGCCAGCAGCACCGGACAGGGCTTGGCAGATACGCAGTATTTT; D gene: TRBD1; V gene: TRBV7-2; clone size: NA; J gene: TRBJ2-3
CDR3 protein: CASSTQGYEQYF; CDR3 DNA: TGTGCCAGTAGTACACAGGGCTACGAGCAGTACTTC; D gene: NA; V gene: TRBV19; clone size: NA; J gene: TRBJ2-7
CDR3 protein: CASSPLAGGNTEAFF; CDR3 DNA: TGTGCCAGCAGTCCCCTCGCAGGGGGGAACACTGAAGCTTTCTTT; D gene: TRBD1; V gene: TRBV6-5; clone size: NA; J gene: TRBJ1-1
CDR3 protein: CASSPGSGLNTEAFF; CDR3 DNA: TGTGCCAGCTCACCAGGATCAGGGCTGAACACTGAAGCTTTCTTT; D gene: NA; V gene: TRBV18; clone size: NA; J gene: TRBJ1-1
CDR3 protein: CASSLGTGGHNEQFF; CDR3 DNA: TGCGCCAGCAGCTTGGGGACAGGGGGCCACAATGAGCAGTTCTTC; D gene: TRBD1; V gene: TRBV5-1; clone size: NA; J gene: TRBJ2-1
CDR3 protein: CASSSIGGAREQYF; CDR3 DNA: TGTGCCAGCAGCTCAATCGGAGGGGCGCGGGAGCAGTACTTC; D gene: NA; V gene: TRBV28; clone size: once; J gene: TRBJ2-7
CDR3 protein: CASSRGAQETQYF; CDR3 DNA: TGTGCCAGCAGCCGCGGGGCACAAGAGACCCAGTACTTC; D gene: NA; V gene: TRBV7-2; clone size: NA; J gene: TRBJ2-5
CDR3 protein: CASSLAGQDEQYF; CDR3 DNA: TGTGCCAGCAGCTTGGCGGGACAGGACGAGCAGTACTTC; D gene: TRBD1; V gene: TRBV5-4; clone size: NA; J gene: TRBJ2-7
CDR3 protein: CASSLKGETEQFF; CDR3 DNA: TGTGCCAGCAGCTTAAAAGGGGAAACTGAGCAGTTCTTC; D gene: NA; V gene: TRBV7-3; clone size: once; J gene: TRBJ2-1
CDR3 protein: CASRQGSETQYF; CDR3 DNA: TGTGCCAGTCGACAGGGGTCGGAGACCCAGTACTTC; D gene: TRBD1; V gene: TRBV28; clone size: few; J gene: TRBJ2-5
CDR3 protein: CSVEQGELF; CDR3 DNA: TGCAGCGTTGAACAAGGGGAACTGTTT; D gene: NA; V gene: TRBV29-1; clone size: NA; J gene: TRBJ1-1
CDR3 protein: CASSPPGGEKLFF; CDR3 DNA: TGTGCCAGCAGTCCTCCCGGGGGGGAAAAACTGTTTTTT; D gene: NA; V gene: TRBV11-2; clone size: NA; J gene: TRBJ1-4
CDR3 protein: CASSSTSGGLTGELFF; CDR3 DNA: TGTGCCAGCAGCTCGACTAGCGGGGGCTTAACCGGGGAGCTGTTTTTT; D gene: TRBD2; V gene: TRBV5-6; clone size: NA; J gene: TRBJ2-2
CDR3 protein: CASSPPGKATGANVLTF; CDR3 DNA: TGTGCCAGCTCACCCCCCGGGAAGGCCACTGGGGCCAACGTCCTGACTTTC; D gene: NA; V gene: TRBV18; clone size: few; J gene: TRBJ2-6
CDR3 protein: CAWSGQGDDSPLHF; CDR3 DNA: TGTGCCTGGAGTGGACAGGGAGACGATTCACCCCTCCACTTT; D gene: TRBD1; V gene: TRBV30; clone size: NA; J gene: TRBJ1-6
CDR3 protein: CAWSPNYGYTF; CDR3 DNA: TGTGCCTGGAGTCCAAATTATGGCTACACCTTC; D gene: NA; V gene: TRBV30; clone size: few; J gene: TRBJ1-2
CDR3 protein: CASQGQNYGYTF; CDR3 DNA: TGTGCCAGCCAGGGACAGAACTATGGCTACACCTTC; D gene: TRBD1; V gene: TRBV18; clone size: NA; J gene: TRBJ1-2
CDR3 protein: CATSDGTGGEQYF; CDR3 DNA: TGTGCCACCAGTGATGGGACAGGGGGCGAGCAGTACTTC; D gene: TRBD1; V gene: TRBV24-1; clone size: NA; J gene: TRBJ2-7
CDR3 protein: CASSPTILTASTLKNSNQPQHF; CDR3 DNA: TGTGCCAGCTCACCCACTATATTGACAGCGTCCACTCTAAAAAATAGCAATCAGCCCCAGCATTTT; D gene: NA; V gene: TRBV18; clone size: NA; J gene: TRBJ1-5
CDR3 protein: CASSLGGAELFEAFF; CDR3 DNA: TGTGCCAGCAGCTTAGGTGGGGCAGAGCTGTTTGAAGCTTTCTTT; D gene: NA; V gene: TRBV7-2; clone size: NA; J gene: TRBJ1-1
CDR3 protein: CASSLGWSYGYTF; CDR3 DNA: TGTGCCAGCAGCTTAGGGTGGAGCTATGGCTACACCTTC; D gene: NA; V gene: TRBV7-2; clone size: few; J gene: TRBJ1-2
CDR3 protein: CASSYSSVDTQYF; CDR3 DNA: TGTGCCAGCAGTTACTCTAGCGTAGATACGCAGTATTTT; D gene: NA; V gene: TRBV6-5; clone size: once; J gene: TRBJ2-3
CDR3 protein: CATGRGDTEAFF; CDR3 DNA: TGTGCCACCGGGAGGGGGGACACTGAAGCTTTCTTT; D gene: NA; V gene: TRBV15; clone size: NA; J gene: TRBJ1-1
CDR3 protein: CASSEGLPIAYGYTF; CDR3 DNA: TGTGCCAGCAGCGAGGGACTTCCGATTGCCTATGGCTACACCTTC; D gene: NA; V gene: TRBV7-2; clone size: NA; J gene: TRBJ1-2
CDR3 protein: CASSPGGEGTDTQYF; CDR3 DNA: TGTGCCAGCAGCCCCGGGGGAGAGGGCACAGATACGCAGTATTTT; D gene: NA; V gene: TRBV5-6; clone size: NA; J gene: TRBJ2-3
CDR3 protein: CASSTLAGGLETQYF; CDR3 DNA: TGCGCCAGCAGCACCTTAGCGGGGGGGCTGGAGACCCAGTACTTC; D gene: TRBD2; V gene: TRBV5-1; clone size: NA; J gene: TRBJ2-5
CDR3 protein: CASSFPLQGPNEKLFF; CDR3 DNA: TGTGCCAGCAGTTTCCCCTTACAGGGCCCTAATGAAAAACTGTTTTTT; D gene: NA; V gene: TRBV28; clone size: once; J gene: TRBJ1-4
CDR3 protein: CASSPEQGTYGYTF; CDR3 DNA: TGTGCCAGCAGCCCTGAACAGGGAACCTATGGCTACACCTTC; D gene: NA; V gene: TRBV5-5; clone size: NA; J gene: TRBJ1-2
CDR3 protein: CASSSPAVPITDTQYF; CDR3 DNA: TGTGCCAGCAGTTCCCCCGCGGTTCCAATAACAGATACGCAGTATTTT; D gene: NA; V gene: TRBV28; clone size: NA; J gene: TRBJ2-3
CDR3 protein: CSAATEEAFF; CDR3 DNA: TGCAGTGCAGCGACAGAAGAAGCTTTCTTT; D gene: NA; V gene: TRBV20-1; clone size: NA; J gene: TRBJ1-1
CDR3 protein: CASSPTVSGELFF; CDR3 DNA: TGTGCCAGCTCACCAACAGTATCCGGGGAGCTGTTTTTT; D gene: NA; V gene: TRBV18; clone size: once; J gene: TRBJ2-2
CDR3 protein: CASSEIGSSTDTQYF; CDR3 DNA: TGTGCCAGCAGTGAAATCGGGAGCAGCACAGATACGCAGTATTTT; D gene: NA; V gene: TRBV6-1; clone size: NA; J gene: TRBJ2-3